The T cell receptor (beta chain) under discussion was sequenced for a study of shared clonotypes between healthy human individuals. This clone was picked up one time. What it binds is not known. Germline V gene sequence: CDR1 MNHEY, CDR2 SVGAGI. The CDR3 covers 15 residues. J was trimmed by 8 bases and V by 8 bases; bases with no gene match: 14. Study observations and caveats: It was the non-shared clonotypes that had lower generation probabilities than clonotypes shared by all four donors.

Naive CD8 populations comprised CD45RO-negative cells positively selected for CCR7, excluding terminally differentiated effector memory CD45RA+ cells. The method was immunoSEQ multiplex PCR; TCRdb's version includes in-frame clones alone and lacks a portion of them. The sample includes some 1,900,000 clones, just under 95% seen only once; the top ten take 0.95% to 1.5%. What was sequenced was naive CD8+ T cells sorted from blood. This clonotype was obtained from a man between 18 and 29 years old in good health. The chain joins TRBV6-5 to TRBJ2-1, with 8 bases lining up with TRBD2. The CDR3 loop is CASGISGEGWDEQFF. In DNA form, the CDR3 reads TGTGCCAGCGGAATTAGCGGGGAAGGATGGGATGAGCAGTTCTTC.